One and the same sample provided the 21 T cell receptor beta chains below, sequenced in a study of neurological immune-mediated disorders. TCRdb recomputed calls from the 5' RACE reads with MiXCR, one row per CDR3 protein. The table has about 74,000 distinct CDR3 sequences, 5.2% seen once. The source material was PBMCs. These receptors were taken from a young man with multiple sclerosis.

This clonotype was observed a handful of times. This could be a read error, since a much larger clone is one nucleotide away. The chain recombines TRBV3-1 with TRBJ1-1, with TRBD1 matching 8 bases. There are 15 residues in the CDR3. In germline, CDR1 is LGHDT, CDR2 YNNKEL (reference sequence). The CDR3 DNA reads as TGTGTCAGCAGCTTACTAGGGACAGGTAACACTGAAGCTTTCTTT. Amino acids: CVSSLLGTGNTEAFF.

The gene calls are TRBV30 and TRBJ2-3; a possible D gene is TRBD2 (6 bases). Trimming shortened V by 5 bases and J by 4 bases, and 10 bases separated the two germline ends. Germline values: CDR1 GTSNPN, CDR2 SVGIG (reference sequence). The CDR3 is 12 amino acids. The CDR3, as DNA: TGTGCCTGGGGGGGGAGGCCAGATACGCAGTATTTT. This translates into CAWGGRPDTQYF.

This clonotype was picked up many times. The CDR3 coding sequence is TGTGCCAGCAGTGGTCTAGCGGGTTCCTACGAGCAGTACTTC. Protein product: CASSGLAGSYEQYF. The chain joins TRBV6-5 to TRBJ2-7, with 8 bases identical to TRBD2. This CDR3 region has 14 residues. The V segment lost 5 bases and the J segment 1 base; nucleotides outside the gene matches: 4. Germline V gives CDR1 MNHEY, CDR2 SVGAGI.

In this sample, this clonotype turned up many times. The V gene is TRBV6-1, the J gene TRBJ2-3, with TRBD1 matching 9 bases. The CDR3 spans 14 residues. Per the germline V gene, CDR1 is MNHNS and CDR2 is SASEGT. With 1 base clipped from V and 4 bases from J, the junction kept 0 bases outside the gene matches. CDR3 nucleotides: TGTGCCAGCAGTGAAGGACAGGGGGCAGATACGCAGTATTTT. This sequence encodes CASSEGQGADTQYF.

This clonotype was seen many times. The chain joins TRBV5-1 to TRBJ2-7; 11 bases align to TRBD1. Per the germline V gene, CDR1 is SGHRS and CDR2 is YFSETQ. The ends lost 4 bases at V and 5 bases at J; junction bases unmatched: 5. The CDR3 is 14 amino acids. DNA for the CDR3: TGCGCCAGCAGCGGATGGACAGGGGGCCACGAGCAGTACTTC. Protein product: CASSGWTGGHEQYF.

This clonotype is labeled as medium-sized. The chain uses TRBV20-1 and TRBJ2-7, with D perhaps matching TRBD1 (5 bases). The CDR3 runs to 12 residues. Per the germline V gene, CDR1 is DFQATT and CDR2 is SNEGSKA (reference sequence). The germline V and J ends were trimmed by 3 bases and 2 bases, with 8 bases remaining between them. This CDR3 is CSASTGTYEQYF. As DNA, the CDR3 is TGCAGTGCTAGTACAGGTACCTACGAGCAGTACTTC.

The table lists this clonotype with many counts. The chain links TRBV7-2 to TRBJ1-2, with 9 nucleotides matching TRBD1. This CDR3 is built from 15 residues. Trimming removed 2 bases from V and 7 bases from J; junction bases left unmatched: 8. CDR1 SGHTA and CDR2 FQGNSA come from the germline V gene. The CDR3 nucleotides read TGTGCCAGCAGCTTACAGGGACAGGGATTGGGTGGCTACACCTTC. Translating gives CASSLQGQGLGGYTF.

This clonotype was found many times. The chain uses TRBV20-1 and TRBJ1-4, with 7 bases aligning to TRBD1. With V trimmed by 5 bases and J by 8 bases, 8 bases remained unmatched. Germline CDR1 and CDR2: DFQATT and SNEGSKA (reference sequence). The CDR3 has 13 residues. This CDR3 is CSAYRGLGEKLFF. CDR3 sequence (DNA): TGCAGTGCTTACAGGGGCCTCGGGGAAAAACTGTTTTTT.

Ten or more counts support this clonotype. CDR3 sequence: CASSVGEGPKSQYF. CDR3 nucleotide sequence: TGTGCCAGCAGCGTAGGGGAGGGGCCTAAATCGCAGTACTTC. The chain has TRBV9 and TRBJ2-7, with 7 positions matching TRBD2. The V gene's germline CDR1 is SGDLS and CDR2 YYNGEE. J gave up 9 bases and V 0 bases, and 9 bases lay outside the gene matches. This CDR3 has 14 residues.

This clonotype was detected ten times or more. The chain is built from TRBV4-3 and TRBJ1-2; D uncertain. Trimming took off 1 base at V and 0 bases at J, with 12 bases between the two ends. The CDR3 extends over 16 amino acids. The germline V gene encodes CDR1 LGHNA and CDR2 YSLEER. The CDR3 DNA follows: TGCGCCAGCAGCCAAGTCGGCAGCTTTCCTAACTATGGCTACACCTTC. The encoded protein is CASSQVGSFPNYGYTF.

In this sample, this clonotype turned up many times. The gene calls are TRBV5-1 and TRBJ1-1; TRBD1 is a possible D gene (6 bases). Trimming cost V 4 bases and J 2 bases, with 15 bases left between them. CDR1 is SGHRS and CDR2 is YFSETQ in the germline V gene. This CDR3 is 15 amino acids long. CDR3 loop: CASSQDLQGNTEAFF. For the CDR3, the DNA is TGCGCCAGCAGCCAGGATTTACAGGGAAACACTGAAGCTTTCTTT.

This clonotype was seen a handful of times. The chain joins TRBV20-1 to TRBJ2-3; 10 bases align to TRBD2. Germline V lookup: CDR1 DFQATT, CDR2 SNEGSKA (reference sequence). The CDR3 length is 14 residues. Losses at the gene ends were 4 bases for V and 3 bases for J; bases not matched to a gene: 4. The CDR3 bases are TGCAGTGCTAAACCGGGACTAGCGACAGATACGCAGTATTTT. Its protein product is CSAKPGLATDTQYF.

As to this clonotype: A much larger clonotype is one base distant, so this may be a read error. The CDR3: CASSFQGGETQYF. The CDR3 nucleotides are TGTGCCAGCAGTTTCCAAGGCGGGGAGACCCAGTACTTC. This chain joins TRBV12-3 or TRBV12-4 and TRBJ2-5; a possible D gene is TRBD2 (5 bases). The CDR3 covers 13 residues. Trimming cost V 3 bases and J 5 bases, with 10 bases left between them.

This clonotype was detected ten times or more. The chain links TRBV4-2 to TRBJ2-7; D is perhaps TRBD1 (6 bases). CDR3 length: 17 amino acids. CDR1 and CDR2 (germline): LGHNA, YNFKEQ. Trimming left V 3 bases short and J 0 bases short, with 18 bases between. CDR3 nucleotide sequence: TGTGCCAGCAGCCACCCAACTGGGCAGGGGAGCTCCTACGAGCAGTACTTC. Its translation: CASSHPTGQGSSYEQYF.

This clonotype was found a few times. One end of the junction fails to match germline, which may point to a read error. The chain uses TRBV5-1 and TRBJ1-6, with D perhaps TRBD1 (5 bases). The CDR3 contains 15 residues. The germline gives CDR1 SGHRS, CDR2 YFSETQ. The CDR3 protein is CASSLATGVNSPLNF. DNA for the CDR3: TGCGCCAGCAGCTTGGCCACAGGAGTAAATTCACCCCTCAACTTT. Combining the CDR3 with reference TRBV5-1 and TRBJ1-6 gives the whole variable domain KAGVTQTPRYLIKTRGQQVTLSCSPISGHRSVSWYQQTPGQGLQFLFEYFSETQRNKGNFPGRFSGRQFSNSRSEMNVSTLELGDSALYLCASSLATGVNSPLNFGNGTRLTVT.

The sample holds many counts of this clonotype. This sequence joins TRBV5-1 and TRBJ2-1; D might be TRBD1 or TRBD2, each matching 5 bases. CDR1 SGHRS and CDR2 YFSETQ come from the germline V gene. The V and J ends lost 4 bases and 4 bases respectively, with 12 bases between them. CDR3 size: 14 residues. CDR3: CASSPSGGYNEQFF. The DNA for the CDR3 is TGCGCCAGCAGCCCAAGTGGGGGTTACAATGAGCAGTTCTTC.

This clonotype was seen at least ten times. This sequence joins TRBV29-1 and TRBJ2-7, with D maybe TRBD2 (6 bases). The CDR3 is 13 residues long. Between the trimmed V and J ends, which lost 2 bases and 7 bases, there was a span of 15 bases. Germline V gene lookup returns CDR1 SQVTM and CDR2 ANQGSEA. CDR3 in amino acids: CSVEISGRGEQYF. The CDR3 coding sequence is TGCAGCGTTGAAATTTCGGGTCGGGGGGAGCAGTACTTC.

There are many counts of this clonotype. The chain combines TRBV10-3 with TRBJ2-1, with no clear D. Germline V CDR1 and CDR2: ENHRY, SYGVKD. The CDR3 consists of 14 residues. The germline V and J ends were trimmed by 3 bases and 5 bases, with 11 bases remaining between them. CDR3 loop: CAISDLDTNNEQFF. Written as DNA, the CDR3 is TGTGCCATCAGTGATCTGGATACTAACAATGAGCAGTTCTTC.

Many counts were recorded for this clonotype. The CDR3 is CSVGTSGMNTGELFF. Here the CDR3 DNA reads TGCAGCGTGGGGACTAGCGGAATGAACACCGGGGAGCTGTTTTTT. The chain recombines TRBV29-1 with TRBJ2-2; 11 bases match TRBD2. The J segment lost 1 base and the V segment lost 6 bases, leaving 4 bases of the junction unmatched. CDR1 and CDR2 (germline): SQVTM, ANQGSEA. CDR3 length equals 15 residues.

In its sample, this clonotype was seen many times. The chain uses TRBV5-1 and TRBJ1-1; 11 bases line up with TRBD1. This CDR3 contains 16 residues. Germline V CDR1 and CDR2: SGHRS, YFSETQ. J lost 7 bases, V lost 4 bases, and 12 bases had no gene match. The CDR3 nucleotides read TGCGCCAGCAGCCCACGGACAGGGGGCCTTTTGGTTGAAGCTTTCTTT. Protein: CASSPRTGGLLVEAFF.

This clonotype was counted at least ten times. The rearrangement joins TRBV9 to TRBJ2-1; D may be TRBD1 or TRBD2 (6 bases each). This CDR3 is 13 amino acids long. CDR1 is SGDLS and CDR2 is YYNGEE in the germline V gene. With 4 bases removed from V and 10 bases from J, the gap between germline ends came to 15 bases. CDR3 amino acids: CASSPSGAGEQFF. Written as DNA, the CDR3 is TGTGCCAGCAGCCCCTCAGGGGCGGGAGAGCAGTTCTTC.